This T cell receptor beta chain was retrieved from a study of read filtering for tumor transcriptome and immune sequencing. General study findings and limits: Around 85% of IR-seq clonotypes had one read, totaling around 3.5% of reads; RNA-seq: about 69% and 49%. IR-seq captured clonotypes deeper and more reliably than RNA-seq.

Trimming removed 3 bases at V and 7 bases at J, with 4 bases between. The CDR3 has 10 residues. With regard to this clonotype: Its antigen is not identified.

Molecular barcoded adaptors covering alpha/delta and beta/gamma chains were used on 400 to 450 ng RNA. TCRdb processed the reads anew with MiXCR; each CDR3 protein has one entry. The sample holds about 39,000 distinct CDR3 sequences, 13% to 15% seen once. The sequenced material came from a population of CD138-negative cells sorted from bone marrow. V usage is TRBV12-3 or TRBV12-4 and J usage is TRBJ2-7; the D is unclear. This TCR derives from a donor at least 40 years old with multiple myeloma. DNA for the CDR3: TGTGCCAGCAGTTTGACAGAGCAGTACTTC. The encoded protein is CASSLTEQYF.